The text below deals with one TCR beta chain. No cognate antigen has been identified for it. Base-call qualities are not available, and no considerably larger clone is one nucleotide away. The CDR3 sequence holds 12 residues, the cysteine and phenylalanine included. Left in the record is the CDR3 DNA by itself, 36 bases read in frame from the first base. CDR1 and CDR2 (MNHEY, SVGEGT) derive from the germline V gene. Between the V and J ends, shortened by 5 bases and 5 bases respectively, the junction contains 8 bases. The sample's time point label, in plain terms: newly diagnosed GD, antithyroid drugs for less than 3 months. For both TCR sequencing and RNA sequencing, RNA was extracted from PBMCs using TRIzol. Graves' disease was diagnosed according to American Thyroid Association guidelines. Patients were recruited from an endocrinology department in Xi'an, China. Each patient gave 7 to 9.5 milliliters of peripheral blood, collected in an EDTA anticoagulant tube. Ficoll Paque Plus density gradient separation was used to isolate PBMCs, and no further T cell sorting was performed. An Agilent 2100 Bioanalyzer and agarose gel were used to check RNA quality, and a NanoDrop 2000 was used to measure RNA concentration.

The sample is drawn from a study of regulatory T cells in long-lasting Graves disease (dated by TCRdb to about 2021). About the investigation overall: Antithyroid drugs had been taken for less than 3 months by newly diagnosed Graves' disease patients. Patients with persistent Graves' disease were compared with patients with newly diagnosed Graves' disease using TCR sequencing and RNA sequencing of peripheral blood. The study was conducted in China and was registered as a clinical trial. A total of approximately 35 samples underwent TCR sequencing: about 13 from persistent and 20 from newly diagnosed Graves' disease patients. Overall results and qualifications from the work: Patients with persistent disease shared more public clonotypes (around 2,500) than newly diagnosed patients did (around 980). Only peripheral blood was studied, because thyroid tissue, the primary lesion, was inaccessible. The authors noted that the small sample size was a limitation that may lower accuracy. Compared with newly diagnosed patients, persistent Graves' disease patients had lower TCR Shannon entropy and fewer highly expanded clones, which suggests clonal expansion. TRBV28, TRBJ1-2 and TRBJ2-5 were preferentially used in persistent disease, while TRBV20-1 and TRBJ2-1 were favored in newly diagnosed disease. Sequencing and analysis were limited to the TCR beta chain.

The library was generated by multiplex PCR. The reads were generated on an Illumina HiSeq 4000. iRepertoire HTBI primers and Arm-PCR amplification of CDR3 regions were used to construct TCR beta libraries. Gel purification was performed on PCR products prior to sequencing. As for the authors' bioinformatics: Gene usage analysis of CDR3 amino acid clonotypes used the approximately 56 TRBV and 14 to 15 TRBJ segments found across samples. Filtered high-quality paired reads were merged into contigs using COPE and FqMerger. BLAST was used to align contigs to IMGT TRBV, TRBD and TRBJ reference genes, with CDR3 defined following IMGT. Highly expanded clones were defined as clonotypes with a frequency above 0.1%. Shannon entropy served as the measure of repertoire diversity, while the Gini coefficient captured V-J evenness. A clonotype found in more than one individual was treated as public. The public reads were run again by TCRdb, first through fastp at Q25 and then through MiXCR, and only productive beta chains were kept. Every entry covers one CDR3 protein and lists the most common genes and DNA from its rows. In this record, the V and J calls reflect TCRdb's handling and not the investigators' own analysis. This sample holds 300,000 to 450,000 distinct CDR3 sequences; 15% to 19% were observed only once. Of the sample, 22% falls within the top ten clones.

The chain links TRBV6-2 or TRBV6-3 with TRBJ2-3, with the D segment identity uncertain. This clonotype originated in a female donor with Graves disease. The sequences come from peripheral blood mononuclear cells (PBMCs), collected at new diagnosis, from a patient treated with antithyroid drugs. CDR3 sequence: CASSPWGDTQYF. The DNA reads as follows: TGTGCCAGCAGTCCATGGGGAGATACGCAGTATTTT.